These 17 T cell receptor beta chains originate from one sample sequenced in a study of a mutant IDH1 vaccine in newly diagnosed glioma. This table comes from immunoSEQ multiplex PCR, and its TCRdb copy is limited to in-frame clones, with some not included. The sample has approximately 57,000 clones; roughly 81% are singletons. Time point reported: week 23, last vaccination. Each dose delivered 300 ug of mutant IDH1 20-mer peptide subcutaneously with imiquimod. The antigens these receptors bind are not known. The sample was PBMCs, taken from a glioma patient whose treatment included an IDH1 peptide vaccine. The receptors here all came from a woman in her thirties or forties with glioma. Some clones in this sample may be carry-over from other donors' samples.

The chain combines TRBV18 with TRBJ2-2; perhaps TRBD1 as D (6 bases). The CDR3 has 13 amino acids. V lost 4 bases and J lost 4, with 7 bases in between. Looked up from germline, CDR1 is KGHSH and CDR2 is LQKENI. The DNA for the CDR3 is TGTGCCAGCTCACAAGGGGGCACCGGGGAGCTGTTTTTT. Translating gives CASSQGGTGELFF. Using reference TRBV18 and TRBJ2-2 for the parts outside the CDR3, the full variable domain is NAGVMQNPRHLVRRRGQEARLRCSPMKGHSHVYWYRQLPEEGLKFMVYLQKENIIDESGMPKERFSAEFPKEGPSILRIQQVVRGDSAAYFCASSQGGTGELFFGEGSRLTVL.

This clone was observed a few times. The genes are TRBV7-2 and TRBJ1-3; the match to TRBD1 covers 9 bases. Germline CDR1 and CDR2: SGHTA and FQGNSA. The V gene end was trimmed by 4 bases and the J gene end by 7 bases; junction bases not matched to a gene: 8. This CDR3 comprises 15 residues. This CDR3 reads CASSWDRDRANTIYF. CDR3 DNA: TGTGCCAGCAGCTGGGACCGGGACAGGGCGAACACCATATATTTT.

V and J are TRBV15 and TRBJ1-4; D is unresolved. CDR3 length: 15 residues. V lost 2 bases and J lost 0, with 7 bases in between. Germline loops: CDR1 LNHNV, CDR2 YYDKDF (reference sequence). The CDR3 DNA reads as TGTGCCACCAGCAGATCCGGTGCAACTAATGAAAAACTGTTTTTT. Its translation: CATSRSGATNEKLFF.

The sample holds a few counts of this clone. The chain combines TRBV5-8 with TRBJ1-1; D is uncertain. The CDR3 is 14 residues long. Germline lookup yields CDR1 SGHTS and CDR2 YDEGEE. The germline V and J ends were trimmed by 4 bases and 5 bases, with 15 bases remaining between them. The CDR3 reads CASSQQGTGTEAFF. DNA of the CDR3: TGTGCCAGCAGCCAACAAGGAACGGGGACTGAAGCTTTCTTT.

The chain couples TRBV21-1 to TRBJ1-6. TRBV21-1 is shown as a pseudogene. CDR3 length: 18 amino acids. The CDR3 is CASSKVLSGSSYNSPLHF. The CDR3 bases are TGTGCCAGCAGCAAGGTTCTGTCGGGGAGCTCCTATAATTCACCCCTCCACTTT.

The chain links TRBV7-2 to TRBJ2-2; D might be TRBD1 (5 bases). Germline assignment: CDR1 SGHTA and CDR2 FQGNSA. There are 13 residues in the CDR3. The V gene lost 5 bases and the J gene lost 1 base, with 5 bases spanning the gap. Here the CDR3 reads CASSTGNTGELFF. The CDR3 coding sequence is TGTGCCAGCAGCACAGGGAACACCGGGGAGCTGTTTTTT. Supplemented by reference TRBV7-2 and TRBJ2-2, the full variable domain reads GAGVSQSPSNKVTEKGKDVELRCDPISGHTALYWYRQSLGQGLEFLIYFQGNSAPDKSGLPSDRFSAERTGGSVSTLTIQRTQQEDSAVYLCASSTGNTGELFFGEGSRLTVL.

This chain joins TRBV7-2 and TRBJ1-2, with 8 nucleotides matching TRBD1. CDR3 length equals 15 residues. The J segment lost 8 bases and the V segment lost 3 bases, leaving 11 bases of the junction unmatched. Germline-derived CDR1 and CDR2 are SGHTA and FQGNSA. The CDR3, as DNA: TGTGCCAGCAGCTTTGCGACGGACAGGGTCGGCGGCTACACCTTC. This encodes CASSFATDRVGGYTF.

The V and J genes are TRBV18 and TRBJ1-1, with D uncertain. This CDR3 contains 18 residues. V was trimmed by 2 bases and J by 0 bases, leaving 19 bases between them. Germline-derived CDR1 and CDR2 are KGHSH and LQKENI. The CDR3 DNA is TGTGCCAGCTCACCATCGGCTATGGCCGGACTTATGAACACTGAAGCTTTCTTT. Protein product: CASSPSAMAGLMNTEAFF.

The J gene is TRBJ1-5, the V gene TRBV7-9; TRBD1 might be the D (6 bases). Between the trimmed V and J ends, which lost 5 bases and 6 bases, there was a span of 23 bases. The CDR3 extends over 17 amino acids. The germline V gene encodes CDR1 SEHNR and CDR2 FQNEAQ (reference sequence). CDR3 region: CASSPIPAAGAGQPQHF. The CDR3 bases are TGTGCCAGCAGCCCCATCCCAGCCGCAGGGGCAGGTCAGCCCCAGCATTTT. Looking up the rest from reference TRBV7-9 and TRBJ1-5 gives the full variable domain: DTGVSQNPRHKITKRGQNVTFRCDPISEHNRLYWYRQTLGQGPEFLTYFQNEAQLEKSRLLSDRFSAERPKGSFSTLEIQRTEQGDSAMYLCASSPIPAAGAGQPQHFGDGTRLSIL.

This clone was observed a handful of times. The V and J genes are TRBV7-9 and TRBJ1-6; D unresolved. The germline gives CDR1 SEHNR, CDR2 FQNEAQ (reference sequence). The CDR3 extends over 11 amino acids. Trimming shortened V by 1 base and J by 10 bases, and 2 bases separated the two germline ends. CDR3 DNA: TGTGCCAGCAGCTTAGACTCACCCCTCCACTTT. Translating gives CASSLDSPLHF. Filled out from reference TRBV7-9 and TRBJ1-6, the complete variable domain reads DTGVSQNPRHKITKRGQNVTFRCDPISEHNRLYWYRQTLGQGPEFLTYFQNEAQLEKSRLLSDRFSAERPKGSFSTLEIQRTEQGDSAMYLCASSLDSPLHFGNGTRLTVT.

The CDR3 DNA is TGTGCCAGTAGCTGGTCAGAGGCCTACGAGCAGTACTTC. As protein: CASSWSEAYEQYF. The genes are TRBV19 and TRBJ2-7; D remains ambiguous. V was shortened by 6 bases and J by 2 bases, with 11 bases between the two germline ends. Germline assignment: CDR1 LNHDA and CDR2 SQIVND (reference sequence). The CDR3 totals 13 residues.

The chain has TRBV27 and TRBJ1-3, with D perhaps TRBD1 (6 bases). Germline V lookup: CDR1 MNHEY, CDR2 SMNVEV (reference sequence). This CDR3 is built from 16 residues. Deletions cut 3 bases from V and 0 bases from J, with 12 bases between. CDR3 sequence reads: CASSFNRVSSGNTIYF. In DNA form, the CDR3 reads TGTGCCAGCAGTTTTAACAGGGTCAGCTCTGGAAACACCATATATTTT.

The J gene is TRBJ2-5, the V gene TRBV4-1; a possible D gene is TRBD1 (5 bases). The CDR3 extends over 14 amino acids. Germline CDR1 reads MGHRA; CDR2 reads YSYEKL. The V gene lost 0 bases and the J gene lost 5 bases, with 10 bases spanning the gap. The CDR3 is CASSQDLRVETQYF. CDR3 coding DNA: TGCGCCAGCAGCCAAGATCTCAGGGTGGAGACCCAGTACTTC.

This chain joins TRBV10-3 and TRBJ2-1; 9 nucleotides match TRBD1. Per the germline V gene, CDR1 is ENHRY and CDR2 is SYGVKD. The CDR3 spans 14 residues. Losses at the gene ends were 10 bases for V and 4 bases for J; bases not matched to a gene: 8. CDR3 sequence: CATSLQGAYNEQFF. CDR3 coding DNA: TGTGCCACTTCCCTACAGGGGGCTTACAATGAGCAGTTCTTC.

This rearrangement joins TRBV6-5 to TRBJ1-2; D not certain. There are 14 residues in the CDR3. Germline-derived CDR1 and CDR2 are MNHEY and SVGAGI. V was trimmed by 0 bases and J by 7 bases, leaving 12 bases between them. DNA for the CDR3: TGTGCCAGCAGTTACTCGATTCCCGGGGTTGGCTACACCTTC. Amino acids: CASSYSIPGVGYTF.

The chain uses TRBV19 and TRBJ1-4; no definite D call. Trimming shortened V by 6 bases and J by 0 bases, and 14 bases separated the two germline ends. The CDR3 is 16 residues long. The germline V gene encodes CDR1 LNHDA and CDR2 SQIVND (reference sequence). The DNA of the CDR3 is TGTGCCAGTAGGGGGATGTCCCGGGCAACTAATGAAAAACTGTTTTTT. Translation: CASRGMSRATNEKLFF.

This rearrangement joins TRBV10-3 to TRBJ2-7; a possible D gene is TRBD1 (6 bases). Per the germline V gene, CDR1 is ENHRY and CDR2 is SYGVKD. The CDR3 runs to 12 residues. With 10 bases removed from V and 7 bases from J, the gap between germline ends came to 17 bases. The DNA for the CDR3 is TGTGCCACCTTAAACAGGGCCGGGGAGCAGTACTTC. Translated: CATLNRAGEQYF.